This TCR beta chain was captured in a study of T cells in narcolepsy. Study-wide background: Patients with NT1 or NT2 and healthy control donors were enrolled. Study results and caveats: Healthy controls reportedly lacked the autoreactive clonotypes serially found in patients' blood. Autoreactive HCRT-specific and TRIB2-specific clonotypes were marked in same-patient CSF-versus-blood CD4+ comparisons. Autoreactive clone sequences were missing from some blood memory CD4+ repertoires.

The CDR3 has 17 residues. CDR1 is SGHKS, CDR2 YYEKEE, per germline (reference sequence). Generated by immunoSEQ multiplex PCR, the TCRdb table keeps only in-frame clones and is missing some. The data contain tens of thousands of clones, about 80% of them singletons. To note about this clone: Its antigen is still unknown. The junction does not match germline at one end; this may be a read error.

The receptor was isolated from a human donor with narcolepsy. The specimen was CD45RA- memory CD4+ T cells from PBMCs. The chain recombines TRBV5-5 with TRBJ1-6, with D maybe TRBD1 (6 bases). The CDR3 DNA follows: TGTGCCAGCACCTTGGACCCGGGGGGGGCCAATAATTCACCCCTCCACTTT. Translated, it gives CASTLDPGGANNSPLHF.